This T cell receptor beta chain was observed in a study of cytomegalovirus exposure and HLA in healthy donors. Whole-study findings and limits: CMV serostatus was the sole immune exposure information available. In a later analysis, productive TCRs from donors in an Asian-associated ancestry cluster reportedly carried fewer N-insertions than the cohort mean.

The study ran its PCR with 60 Vbeta and 13 Jbeta primers. Using immunoSEQ multiplex PCR, the repertoire was profiled, and TCRdb retains in-frame clones only, with some absent. Of around 99,000 clones in the sample, nearly 70% were seen once. With regard to this clone: Its antigen is not identified.

Germline lookup yields CDR1 ENHRY and CDR2 SYGVKD. The CDR3 totals 14 residues. V lost 2 bases and J lost 7, with 12 bases in between. The source is a woman in her 70s in good health and CMV-seropositive. Input material: PBMCs. The genes are TRBV10-3 and TRBJ1-5, with TRBD1 as a possible D gene (5 bases). CDR3 nucleotides: TGTGCCATCAGTGAGCGGCAGGGAGGACAGCCCCAGCATTTT. The encoded protein is CAISERQGGQPQHF.